This T cell receptor (beta chain) emerged from a study of shared clonotypes between healthy human individuals (dated by TCRdb to about 2020). Background for the entire study: A few men and two women, aged 18 to 49 years, made up the cohort. To estimate repertoire size and how much clonotypes are shared between individuals, the study performed deep sequencing of blood TCR repertoires from five healthy adults. To increase sequencing depth and limit assay-specific biases, different laboratories used diverse techniques to prepare libraries and sequence TCR repertoires. Each donor's leukapheresis produced roughly between about 0.8 and 10 billion PBMCs.

With respect to this clone: Its antigen specificity is not known. Base qualities are missing; no much larger clone stands one base away.

What the work shows at the level of the full study, not this receptor alone: The genetic and exposure-history diversity represented was limited by the small number of donors. Pairwise subsampling indicated that sequencing depth was expected to affect the degree of clonotype sharing among donors. Sampling was restricted to blood, and TCR repertoires in tissue are likely to differ from TCR repertoires in blood.

Trimming costs V 0 bases and J 0 bases, and their ends lie 12 bases apart. The germline V gene provides CDR1 SGHTA and CDR2 FQGNSA. The CDR3 sequence holds 16 residues, the cysteine and phenylalanine included. Only the CDR3 part of the read is kept: 48 bases, read in frame from the first base. Healthy HIV-negative adults with no recently reported acute infections or vaccinations were included as donors. All donors were Caucasian adults living in Nashville, Tennessee, USA. For unsorted samples, tens of millions of PBMCs were counted and genomic DNA was extracted with the QIAamp DNA Blood Mini kit. After blood collection by leukapheresis, PBMCs were isolated using Ficoll-Histopaque density gradient centrifugation and then cryopreserved in the vapor phase of liquid nitrogen. TCR CDR3 regions were amplified from genomic DNA by multiplex PCR using the deep immunoSEQ assay. For each cell subset, the extracted genomic DNA was distributed evenly across all wells of several immunoSEQ 96-well plates, and each plate served as one replicate. For unsorted PBMC, roughly 330 ng genomic DNA, equal to roughly 32,000 T cell genomes, was loaded into each replicate PCR. Unsorted PBMC genomic DNA was sequenced across ten immunoSEQ deep assay plates. Purified libraries were measured with a Qubit 3.0 fluorometer, size-checked on a Bioanalyzer 2100, and measured again with the KAPA Library Quantification kit. Each immunoSEQ 96-well plate was sequenced on its own single-read 150-cycle Illumina NextSeq 550 flow cell. The authors' pipeline ran thus. Because the immunoSEQ output included only junctional sequences and no quality scores, the filtering could not be the same as the filtering used for full-length reads. Sequences were annotated with PyIR, a Python wrapper for IgBLAST v1.9, using IMGT germline references to assign V/J genes and CDR3. Reads were removed for weak V/J assignments (E-value above 1e-6), missing CDR3, stop codons, out-of-frame junctions, or ambiguous translated residues. A V3J clonotype was defined by an identical inferred V gene, J gene, and CDR3 amino acid sequence. The percentage overlap between two repertoires was calculated by dividing the number of shared unique clonotypes by the size of the smaller repertoire. Richness of each repertoire was evaluated using RTK rarefaction, the Chao1 estimator, and Recon v2.1 estimates of unobserved clonotypes. This immuneACCESS table, as held by TCRdb, lists in-frame sequences with V and J called but not all clones. Of the missing ones, under half trace to an unresolved V gene in checked studies; the others have no known cause. V and J calls and clone size follow that table, whereas D and trimming were derived from the DNA. The sample table contains about 480,000 clones; only one count was recorded for 60% to 80% of them. The top ten hold approximately 13% of the sample.

Input material: PBMCs. This clonotype was obtained from a middle-aged woman in good health. Some clones in this sample may be carry-over from other donors' samples. This chain joins TRBV7-2 to TRBJ2-7, and possibly TRBD2, on 6 matching bases. The DNA sequence follows: TGTGCCAGCAGCTTAGCGAGTGGAGGGTCCTCCTACGAGCAGTACTTC. Its translation is CASSLASGGSSYEQYF. Supplemented by the reference TRBV7-2 and TRBJ2-7 proteins around the CDR3, the complete variable domain is GAGVSQSPSNKVTEKGKDVELRCDPISGHTALYWYRQSLGQGLEFLIYFQGNSAPDKSGLPSDRFSAERTGGSVSTLTIQRTQQEDSAVYLCASSLASGGSSYEQYFGPGTRLTVT.